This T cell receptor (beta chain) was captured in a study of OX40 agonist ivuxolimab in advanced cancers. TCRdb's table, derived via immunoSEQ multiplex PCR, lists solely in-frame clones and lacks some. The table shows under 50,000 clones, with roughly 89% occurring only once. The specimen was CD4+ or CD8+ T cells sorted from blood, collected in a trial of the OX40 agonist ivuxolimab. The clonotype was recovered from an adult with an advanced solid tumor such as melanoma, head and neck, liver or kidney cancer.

CDR3 sequence reads: CASSVGWGANVLTF. The CDR3 DNA reads as TGTGCCAGCAGCGTCGGGTGGGGGGCCAACGTCCTGACTTTC. V and J are TRBV9 and TRBJ2-6, with no clear D. The CDR3 sequence is 14 residues long. V gave up 2 bases and J gave up 4 bases, with 7 bases separating them. Germline assignment: CDR1 SGDLS and CDR2 YYNGEE. The entire variable domain, with the rest obtained from reference TRBV9 and TRBJ2-6, is as follows: DSGVTQTPKHLITATGQRVTLRCSPRSGDLSVYWYQQSLDQGLQFLIQYYNGEERAKGNILERFSAQQFPDLHSELNLSSLELGDSALYFCASSVGWGANVLTFGAGSRLTVL.